A single sample is the source of the 25 T cell receptor beta chains below, sequenced in a study of control samples from healthy donors and cancer patients (dated by TCRdb to the early 2020s). Library preparation employed the immunoSEQ multiplex PCR assay. TCRdb carries this immuneACCESS record with in-frame sequences only. Its versions omit some clonotypes, under half of them owing to an unresolved V gene in the studies checked, with the rest unexplained. For this sample there are about 94,000 clones; 90% appear just once. The ten most abundant clones make up around 3.8% of the sample. Specimen: blood. These receptors originate from a woman aged 18-29 years in good health.

The CDR3 DNA reads TGTGCCAGCAGCCCCGGGCAGATCCAAGAGACCCAGTACTTC. It codes for CASSPGQIQETQYF. This chain links TRBV7-6 with TRBJ2-5; D unclear. Deletions cut 5 bases from V and 1 base from J, with 11 bases between. The CDR3 has 14 amino acids. Germline values: CDR1 SGHVS, CDR2 FNYEAQ.

The V and J genes are TRBV7-8 and TRBJ2-3; 9 positions agree with TRBD2. The ends lost 7 bases at V and 5 bases at J; junction bases unmatched: 13. Germline values: CDR1 SGHVS, CDR2 FQNEAQ. The CDR3 consists of 16 residues. The CDR3 region is CASTLPSSGGRDTQYF. The DNA for the CDR3 is TGTGCCAGCACCCTTCCGAGTAGCGGGGGAAGAGATACGCAGTATTTT. The variable domain in full, completed from reference TRBV7-8 and TRBJ2-3, reads GAGVSQSPRYKVAKRGQDVALRCDPISGHVSLFWYQQALGQGPEFLTYFQNEAQLDKSGLPSDRFFAERPEGSVSTLKIQRTQQEDSAVYLCASTLPSSGGRDTQYFGPGTRLTVL.

The chain joins TRBV18 to TRBJ2-1; the match to TRBD2 covers 7 bases. J lost 0 bases, V lost 2 bases, and 4 bases had no gene match. The CDR3 totals 16 residues. Germline V gene sequence: CDR1 KGHSH, CDR2 LQKENI. The CDR3 spells CASSPGGSSSYNEQFF. The CDR3 bases are TGTGCCAGCTCACCAGGCGGGAGTTCCTCCTACAATGAGCAGTTCTTC.

This clone was detected only once. The CDR3 region is CASSRGTGGEKLFF. The DNA for the CDR3 is TGTGCCAGCAGCCGCGGGACAGGAGGCGAAAAACTGTTTTTT. The rearrangement joins TRBV3-1 (or the pseudogene TRBV3-2) to TRBJ1-4; 8 bases map to TRBD1. Germline V gene lookup returns CDR1 LGHDT and CDR2 YNNKEL (reference sequence). CDR3 length: 14 amino acids. Losses at the gene ends were 4 bases for V and 8 bases for J; bases not matched to a gene: 6.

V gene TRBV25-1 combines with J gene TRBJ2-7; a weak D match, TRBD1 (5 bases). Germline V gene data show CDR1 as MGHDK and CDR2 as SYGVNS. The CDR3 sequence is 12 residues long. V was pared by 7 bases and J by 4 bases, with 11 bases between. CDR3 loop: CASTGHSYEQYF. DNA for the CDR3: TGTGCCAGCACAGGGCATTCTTACGAGCAGTACTTC.

The V and J genes are TRBV5-4 and TRBJ2-1; 10 positions match TRBD2. Looked up from germline, CDR1 is SGHNT and CDR2 is YYREEE (reference sequence). Trimming cost V 4 bases and J 0 bases; bases outside gene matches: 7. The CDR3 spans 17 residues. CDR3 nucleotides: TGTGCCAGCAGCATACGTAGCGGGGGGTCCTCCTACAATGAGCAGTTCTTC. Protein: CASSIRSGGSSYNEQFF. The full variable domain, rest sourced from reference TRBV5-4 and TRBJ2-1, is ETGVTQSPTHLIKTRGQQVTLRCSSQSGHNTVSWYQQALGQGPQFIFQYYREEENGRGNFPPRFSGLQFPNYSSELNVNALELDDSALYLCASSIRSGGSSYNEQFFGPGTRLTVL.

The chain links TRBV3-1 (or the pseudogene TRBV3-2) to TRBJ2-4; 10 nucleotides align to TRBD2. Germline V gives CDR1 LGHDT, CDR2 YNNKEL (reference sequence). V gave up 3 bases and J gave up 5 bases; unmatched junction bases: 1. The CDR3 runs 14 residues. CDR3 coding DNA: TGTGCCAGCAGCCACCTAGCGGGGGAAAACATTCAGTACTTC. Translating it yields CASSHLAGENIQYF.

The rearrangement joins TRBV9 to TRBJ2-1; 11 positions agree with TRBD2. Germline lookup yields CDR1 SGDLS and CDR2 YYNGEE. V lost 4 bases to trimming and J lost 0 bases; unmatched junction nucleotides: 12. This CDR3 has 19 residues. The CDR3 loop reads CASSPGTSGAHSSYNEQFF. CDR3 nucleotide sequence: TGTGCCAGCAGCCCGGGGACTAGCGGTGCACATAGCTCCTACAATGAGCAGTTCTTC.

The chain uses TRBV6-1 and TRBJ1-2; D is perhaps TRBD1 (5 bases). Germline loops: CDR1 MNHNS, CDR2 SASEGT. The CDR3 is made up of 15 amino acids. V gave up 3 bases and J gave up 8 bases, with 19 bases separating them. The CDR3 sequence: CASSEDPGGERGYTF. The CDR3 DNA sequence: TGTGCCAGCAGTGAGGACCCGGGAGGGGAAAGGGGCTACACCTTC.

The chain employs TRBV2 and TRBJ1-1; TRBD1 matches 7 bases. V shed 5 bases, J shed 0 bases, and the junction held 3 bases outside the gene matches. Germline CDR1 SNHLY, CDR2 FYNNEI. The CDR3 covers 14 residues. As DNA, the CDR3 is TGTGCCAGCAGTAAGACAGGGTTGAACACTGAAGCTTTCTTT. Amino acids: CASSKTGLNTEAFF. Full variable domain (outside the CDR3, taken from reference TRBV2 and TRBJ1-1): EPEVTQTPSHQVTQMGQEVILRCVPISNHLYFYWYRQILGQKVEFLVSFYNNEISEKSEIFDDQFSVERPDGSNFTLKIRSTKLEDSAMYFCASSKTGLNTEAFFGQGTRLTVV.

V is TRBV7-9 and J is TRBJ2-1; TRBD1 matches 8 bases. With V trimmed by 1 base and J by 2 bases, 4 bases remained unmatched. The V gene's germline CDR1 is SEHNR and CDR2 FQNEAQ (reference sequence). The CDR3 is 16 amino acids. The CDR3 DNA sequence: TGTGCCAGCAGCTTAGTCCGGGACAGGACCTACAATGAGCAGTTCTTC. Translation gives CASSLVRDRTYNEQFF.

DNA for the CDR3: TGTGCCAGCGGAGTTCCAGGGGGGACTGAAGCTTTCTTT. This translates into CASGVPGGTEAFF. This chain joins TRBV19 and TRBJ1-1; the match to TRBD1 covers 7 bases. The CDR3 has 13 amino acids. V gave up 9 bases and J gave up 5 bases; unmatched junction bases: 9. CDR1 and CDR2 (germline): LNHDA, SQIVND (reference sequence).

V usage is TRBV5-1 and J usage is TRBJ2-7; tentative D call: TRBD1 (6 bases). Trimming left V 0 bases short and J 2 bases short, with 12 bases between. Per the germline V gene, CDR1 is SGHRS and CDR2 is YFSETQ. This CDR3 has 15 residues. In nucleotides, the CDR3 is TGCGCCAGCAGCTTGGGGGGGACACAGACCTACGAGCAGTACTTC. As protein: CASSLGGTQTYEQYF.

This chain joins TRBV6-6 and TRBJ1-2, with 12 positions matching TRBD1. Unmatched junction bases numbered 8, after V lost 4 bases and J lost 5 bases. Germline-derived CDR1 and CDR2 are MNHNY and SVGAGI (reference sequence). CDR3 size: 16 residues. Here the CDR3 DNA reads TGTGCCAGCAGTTTCCGGGACAGGGGGCTTTTTTATGGCTACACCTTC. Protein sequence: CASSFRDRGLFYGYTF.

The chain joins TRBV11-3 to TRBJ2-3; TRBD2 might be the D (6 bases). V was shortened by 0 bases and J by 2 bases, with 9 bases between the two germline ends. From germline, CDR1 is SGHNT and CDR2 YENEEA. This CDR3 has 15 amino acids. This CDR3 reads CASSLDGGDTDTQYF. CDR3 in DNA: TGTGCCAGCAGCTTAGATGGCGGGGACACAGATACGCAGTATTTT.

J is TRBJ1-1 and V is TRBV10-3, with 7 positions matching TRBD1. This CDR3 is 16 amino acids long. After removal of 0 bases from V and 3 bases from J, the junction contained 7 bases not matched to a gene. From germline, CDR1 is ENHRY and CDR2 SYGVKD. The CDR3 spells CAISESQTGSDTEAFF. As DNA, the CDR3 is TGTGCCATCAGTGAGTCCCAGACAGGGTCGGACACTGAAGCTTTCTTT.

The rearrangement joins TRBV5-1 to TRBJ2-5, with TRBD2 identical over 9 bases. The CDR3 runs 16 residues. CDR1 is SGHRS, CDR2 YFSETQ, per germline. V gave up 3 bases and J gave up 6 bases; unmatched junction bases: 12. The CDR3 is CASSWGTSTLTKTQYF. The DNA for the CDR3 is TGCGCCAGCAGCTGGGGGACTAGCACCCTTACAAAGACCCAGTACTTC. Supplemented by reference TRBV5-1 and TRBJ2-5, the full variable domain reads KAGVTQTPRYLIKTRGQQVTLSCSPISGHRSVSWYQQTPGQGLQFLFEYFSETQRNKGNFPGRFSGRQFSNSRSEMNVSTLELGDSALYLCASSWGTSTLTKTQYFGPGTRLLVL.

The CDR3: CASNRGQETQYF. The CDR3, as DNA: TGTGCCAGCAATAGGGGGCAAGAGACCCAGTACTTC. J is TRBJ2-5 and V is TRBV14; TRBD1 might be the D (6 bases). This CDR3 has 12 residues. V lost 7 bases, J lost 2 bases, and 8 bases lay in between. Germline loops: CDR1 SGHDN, CDR2 FVKESK.

The chain combines TRBV7-2 with TRBJ2-7, with a tentative D call TRBD1 (5 bases). This CDR3 region has 13 residues. V was clipped by 1 base and J by 5 bases, with 9 bases between them. Germline CDR1 and CDR2: SGHTA and FQGNSA. The CDR3 reads CASSLVRADEQYF. In DNA form, the CDR3 reads TGTGCCAGCAGCTTAGTCAGGGCCGACGAGCAGTACTTC.

The chain employs TRBV6-6 and TRBJ1-1, with 7 bases aligning to TRBD1. The CDR3 is 13 residues long. Germline CDR1 is MNHNY and CDR2 is SVGAGI (reference sequence). V dropped 6 bases and J dropped 0; count of bases not matched to a gene: 1. Here the CDR3 DNA reads TGTGCCAGCAGCGGGACAGTGAACACTGAAGCTTTCTTT. This gives the protein CASSGTVNTEAFF.

This clone was observed once. This sequence joins TRBV9 and TRBJ1-5; TRBD1 agrees at 7 bases. The CDR3 totals 14 residues. CDR1 and CDR2 (germline): SGDLS, YYNGEE. Losses at the gene ends were 3 bases for V and 5 bases for J; bases not matched to a gene: 5. CDR3 region: CASSGQGSHQPQHF. The CDR3 bases are TGTGCCAGCAGCGGACAGGGAAGCCATCAGCCCCAGCATTTT.

CDR3 nucleotide sequence: TGTGCCAGCAGCAGGGAGGATAATTCACCCCTCCACTTT. It codes for CASSREDNSPLHF. The gene calls are TRBV6-1 and TRBJ1-6; possible D gene TRBD1, 5 bases. V was pared by 6 bases and J by 5 bases, with 8 bases between. In germline, CDR1 is MNHNS, CDR2 SASEGT. This CDR3 is 13 amino acids long.

The chain uses TRBV4-1 and TRBJ1-1; D is ambiguous. Germline loops: CDR1 MGHRA, CDR2 YSYEKL. The CDR3 is 17 amino acids. Between the trimmed V and J ends, which lost 0 bases and 0 bases, there was a span of 14 bases. For the CDR3, the DNA is TGCGCCAGCAGCCAAGATACCGGCACCCACTTGAACACTGAAGCTTTCTTT. Protein: CASSQDTGTHLNTEAFF.

The chain uses TRBV3-1 (or the pseudogene TRBV3-2) and TRBJ2-2; D remains unclear. In germline, CDR1 is LGHDT, CDR2 YNNKEL (reference sequence). The CDR3 loop spans 12 amino acids. The germline V and J ends were trimmed by 2 bases and 6 bases, with 4 bases remaining between them. CDR3 protein: CASSQTPGELFF. CDR3 DNA: TGTGCCAGCAGCCAAACCCCCGGGGAGCTGTTTTTT.

The V and J genes are TRBV5-5 and TRBJ1-2; D remains ambiguous. V shed 0 bases and J shed 0 bases, with 6 bases lying between them. Germline V CDR1 and CDR2: SGHKS, YYEKEE (reference sequence). This CDR3 region has 14 residues. The CDR3 loop is CASSLDVANYGYTF. In DNA form, the CDR3 reads TGTGCCAGCAGCTTGGATGTGGCTAACTATGGCTACACCTTC.